The TCR beta chain described here comes from a study of vaccination and CD4 T cells after COVID-19. Study-level information: There were six male and four female convalescents, and two of them were Hispanic. Participants received two doses of either BNT162b2 or mRNA-1273 vaccine. Cells were stimulated with overlapping spike peptides from SARS-CoV-2, HCoV-NL63, HCoV-OC43 and HCoV-229E. Median time from second vaccine dose to sampling was around 72 days (14 to 241).

Treatment noted: approximately nine-day PBMC culture with coronavirus spike peptide pools or control peptides (ViraFEST assay). About this clonotype: Antigen unknown.

Germline trimming cut 9 bases from V and 6 bases from J; bases unmatched to any gene: 6. CDR1 and CDR2 (germline): LNHNV, YYDKDF (reference sequence). This CDR3 is built from 12 residues. At the Johns Hopkins FTIC core, DNA taken from cultured CD4+ T cells was sequenced by way of the Oncomine TCR Beta short-read assay. Using its own MiXCR run on the PCR reads, TCRdb lists one record per CDR3 protein. The table lists around 20,000 distinct CDR3 sequences, 45% to 60% of them singletons. This receptor was taken from a human donor who had recovered from COVID-19. This chain connects TRBV15 to TRBJ1-2; 8 nucleotides line up with TRBD1. The source material was CD4+ T cells from blood, cultured in vitro. The CDR3 reads CATRTGNDGYTF. The CDR3 DNA reads TGTGCCACGCGGACAGGGAATGATGGCTACACCTTC.